This TCR beta chain was recorded in a study of regulatory T cells in long-lasting Graves disease. Findings and limits, study-wide: TCR diversity was lower in persistent Graves' patients (versus newly diagnosed ones). Among persistent patients, a larger number of public clonotypes were shared (around 3,000) than among newly diagnosed patients (about 1,000).

Germline values: CDR1 DFQATT, CDR2 SNEGSKA (reference sequence). V was clipped by 5 bases and J by 6 bases; unmatched bases: 8. This CDR3 contains 14 residues. This clonotype was detected a few times. Its antigen is currently unknown. Sample time point: newly diagnosed GD, antithyroid drugs for less than 3 months. Extracted RNA from PBMCs served as the source of the TCR library. iRepertoire HTBI primers and Arm-PCR of CDR3 regions built TCR beta libraries. TCRdb independently ran MiXCR on the multiplex PCR reads; one entry per CDR3 protein. This table holds 400,000 to 500,000 distinct CDR3 sequences, more than 12% found once. The same sample was also studied in work on T cells in Graves' hyperthyroidism and ophthalmopathy. That paper adds: Hyperthyroidism was newly diagnosed in patients aged 18 to 65 (duration under 2 months). First-round RT-PCR with HTBI primers amplified the TCR CDR3 region.

The TCR originated in a woman aged 30 to 39 with Graves disease. The chain carries TRBV20-1 and TRBJ1-2; 11 nucleotides agree with TRBD1. This specimen consisted of peripheral blood mononuclear cells (PBMCs), obtained at new diagnosis, from a patient treated with antithyroid drugs. In DNA form, the CDR3 reads TGCAGTGCTGAAAAGGGACAGGGGGAAAATGGCTACACCTTC. The encoded protein is CSAEKGQGENGYTF.